The clone carrying this TCR beta chain was detected ten times or more. Its specificity is unknown. Breast cancer patients provided tissue from their axillary draining lymph nodes. TCRdb processed the multiplex PCR reads anew with MiXCR; each CDR3 protein has one entry. The sample comprises about 230,000 distinct CDR3 sequences, about 34% of which are singletons, and around 1.4% rests with the top ten. These data originate in a study of breast tumors, draining lymph nodes, adjacent tissues. CDR3 length equals 15 residues. Deletions cut 3 bases from V and 0 bases from J, with 9 bases between. The germline CDR1 and CDR2 sequences are MNHEY and SVGEGT. Study-wide results and limits: Luminal-like breast cancer showed significantly greater tumor-nontumor repertoire similarity than basal-like breast cancer did. Compared with lymph nodes, tumors were less diverse; compared with nontumor tissue, more. That most tumor T cells come from lymph nodes remained unproven.

Sequenced input: axillary lymph node tissue. V gene TRBV6-2 or TRBV6-3 combines with J gene TRBJ1-5; D gene ambiguous. The source is a female donor with breast cancer. Some clones in this sample may be carry-over from other donors' samples. CDR3: CASSYMGYSNQPQHF. CDR3 sequence (DNA): TGTGCCAGCAGTTATATGGGGTATAGCAATCAGCCCCAGCATTTT.